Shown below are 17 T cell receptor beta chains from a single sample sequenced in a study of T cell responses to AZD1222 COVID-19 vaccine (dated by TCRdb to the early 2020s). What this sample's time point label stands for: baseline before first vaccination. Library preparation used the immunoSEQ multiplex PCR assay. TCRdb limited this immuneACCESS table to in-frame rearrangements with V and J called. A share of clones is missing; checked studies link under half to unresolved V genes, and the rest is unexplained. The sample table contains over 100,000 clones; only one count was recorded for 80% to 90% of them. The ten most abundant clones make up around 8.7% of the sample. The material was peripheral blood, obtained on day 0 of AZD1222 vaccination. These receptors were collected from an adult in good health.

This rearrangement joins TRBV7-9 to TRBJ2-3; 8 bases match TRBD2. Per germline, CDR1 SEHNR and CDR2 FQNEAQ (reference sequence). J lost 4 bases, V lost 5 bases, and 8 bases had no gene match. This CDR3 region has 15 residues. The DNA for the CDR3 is TGTGCCAGCAGCCCTACGGGGGGGCGTGCAGATACGCAGTATTTT. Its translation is CASSPTGGRADTQYF.

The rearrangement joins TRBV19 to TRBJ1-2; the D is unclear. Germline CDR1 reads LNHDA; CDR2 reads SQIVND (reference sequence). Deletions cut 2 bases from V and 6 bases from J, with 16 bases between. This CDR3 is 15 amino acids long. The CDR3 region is CASSIIGGENHGYTF. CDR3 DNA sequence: TGTGCCAGTAGTATAATCGGCGGGGAAAATCATGGCTACACCTTC.

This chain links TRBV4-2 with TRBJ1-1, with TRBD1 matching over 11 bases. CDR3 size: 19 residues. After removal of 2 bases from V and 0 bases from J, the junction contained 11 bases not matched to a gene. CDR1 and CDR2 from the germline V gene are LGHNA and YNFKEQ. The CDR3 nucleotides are TGTGCCAGCAGCCAAATGCAATCGGGGACAGGGGGACTGAACACTGAAGCTTTCTTT. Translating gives CASSQMQSGTGGLNTEAFF.

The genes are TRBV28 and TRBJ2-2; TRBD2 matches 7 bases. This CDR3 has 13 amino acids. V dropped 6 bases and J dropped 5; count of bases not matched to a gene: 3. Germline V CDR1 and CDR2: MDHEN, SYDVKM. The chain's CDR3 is CASRGSGTGELFF. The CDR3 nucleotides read TGTGCCAGCAGGGGTAGCGGGACCGGGGAGCTGTTTTTT.

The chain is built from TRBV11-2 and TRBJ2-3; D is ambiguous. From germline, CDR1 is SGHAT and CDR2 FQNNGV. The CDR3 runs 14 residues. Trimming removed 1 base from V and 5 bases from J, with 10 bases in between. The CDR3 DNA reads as TGTGCCAGCAGCTTAGTACAAACTAAAGATACGCAGTATTTT. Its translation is CASSLVQTKDTQYF.

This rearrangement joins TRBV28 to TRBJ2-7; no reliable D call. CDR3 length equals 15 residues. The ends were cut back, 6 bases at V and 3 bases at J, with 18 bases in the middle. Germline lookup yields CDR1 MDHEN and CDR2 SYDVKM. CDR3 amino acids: CASRPGEAPHYEQYF. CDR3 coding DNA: TGTGCCAGCAGACCTGGAGAGGCCCCACACTACGAGCAGTACTTC. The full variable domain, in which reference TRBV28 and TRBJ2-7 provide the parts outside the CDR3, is DVKVTQSSRYLVKRTGEKVFLECVQDMDHENMFWYRQDPGLGLRLIYFSYDVKMKEKGDIPEGYSVSREKKERFSLILESASTNQTSMYLCASRPGEAPHYEQYFGPGTRLTVT.

The CDR3 sequence is CASSQRSGGLSQYF. The CDR3 bases are TGTGCCAGCAGCCAAAGAAGCGGGGGGTTGTCGCAGTATTTT. The chain recombines TRBV3-1 (or the pseudogene TRBV3-2) with TRBJ2-3; 9 bases fit TRBD2. The CDR3 is made up of 14 amino acids. The V and J ends lost 2 bases and 10 bases, in that order; junction bases with no gene match: 7. Germline values: CDR1 LGHDT, CDR2 YNNKEL (reference sequence).

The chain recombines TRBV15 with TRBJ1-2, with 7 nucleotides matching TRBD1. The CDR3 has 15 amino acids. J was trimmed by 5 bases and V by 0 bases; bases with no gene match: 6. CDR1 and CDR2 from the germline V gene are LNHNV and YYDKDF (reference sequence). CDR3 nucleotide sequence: TGTGCCACCAGCAGAGACGGCAGGGGGATATATGGCTACACCTTC. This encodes CATSRDGRGIYGYTF.

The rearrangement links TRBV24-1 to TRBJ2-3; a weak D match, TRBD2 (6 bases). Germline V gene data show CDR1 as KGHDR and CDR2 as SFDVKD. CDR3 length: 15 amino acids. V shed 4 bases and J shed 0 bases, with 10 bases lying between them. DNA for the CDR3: TGTGCCACCAGTGACCCGACTAGAAGCACAGATACGCAGTATTTT. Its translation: CATSDPTRSTDTQYF.

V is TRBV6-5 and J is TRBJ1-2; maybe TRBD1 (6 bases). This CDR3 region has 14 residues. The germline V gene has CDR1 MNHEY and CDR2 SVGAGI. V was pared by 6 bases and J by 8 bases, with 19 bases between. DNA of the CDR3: TGTGCCAGCAGACTCGGTGGGGGGGCGGAAGGCTACACCTTC. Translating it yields CASRLGGGAEGYTF.

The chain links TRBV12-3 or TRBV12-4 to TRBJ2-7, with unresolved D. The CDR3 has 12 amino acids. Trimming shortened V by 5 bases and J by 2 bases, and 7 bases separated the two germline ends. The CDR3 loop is CASSPSAYEQYF. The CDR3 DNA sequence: TGTGCCAGCAGTCCCTCGGCCTACGAGCAGTACTTC.

CDR3 sequence (DNA): TGTGCCAGCTCACCAAGCTCTGTAGGAGAGCAGTTCTTC. This translates into CASSPSSVGEQFF. The chain recombines TRBV18 with TRBJ2-1; D unclear. Trimming shortened V by 2 bases and J by 10 bases, and 12 bases separated the two germline ends. Germline CDR1 and CDR2: KGHSH and LQKENI. This CDR3 comprises 13 residues.

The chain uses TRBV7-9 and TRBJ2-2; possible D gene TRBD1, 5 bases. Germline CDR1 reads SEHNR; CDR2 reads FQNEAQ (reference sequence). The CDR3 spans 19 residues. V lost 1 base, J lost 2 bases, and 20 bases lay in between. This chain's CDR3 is CASSLVWSRMGPNTGELFF. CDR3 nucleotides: TGTGCCAGCAGCTTAGTATGGTCCCGCATGGGGCCAAACACCGGGGAGCTGTTTTTT.

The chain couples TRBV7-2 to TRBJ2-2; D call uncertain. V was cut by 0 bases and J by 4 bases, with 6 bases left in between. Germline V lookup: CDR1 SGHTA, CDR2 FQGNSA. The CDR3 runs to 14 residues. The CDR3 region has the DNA TGTGCCAGCAGCTTAGCCCAACTCACCGGGGAGCTGTTTTTT. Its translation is CASSLAQLTGELFF. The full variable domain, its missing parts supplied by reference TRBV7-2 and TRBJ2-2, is GAGVSQSPSNKVTEKGKDVELRCDPISGHTALYWYRQSLGQGLEFLIYFQGNSAPDKSGLPSDRFSAERTGGSVSTLTIQRTQQEDSAVYLCASSLAQLTGELFFGEGSRLTVL.

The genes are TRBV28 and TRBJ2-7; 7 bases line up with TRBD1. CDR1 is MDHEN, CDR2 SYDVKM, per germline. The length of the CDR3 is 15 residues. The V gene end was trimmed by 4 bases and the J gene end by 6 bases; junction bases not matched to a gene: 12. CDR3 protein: CASSSLDREAAEQYF. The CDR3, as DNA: TGTGCCAGCAGTTCTTTAGACAGGGAAGCGGCCGAGCAGTACTTC.

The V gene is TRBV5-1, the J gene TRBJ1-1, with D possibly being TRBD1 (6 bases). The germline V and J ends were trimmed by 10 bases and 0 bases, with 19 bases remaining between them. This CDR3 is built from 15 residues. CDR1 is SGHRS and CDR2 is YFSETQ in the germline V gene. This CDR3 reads CASTPGALMNTEAFF. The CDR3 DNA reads TGCGCCTCGACCCCGGGGGCCCTTATGAACACTGAAGCTTTCTTT.

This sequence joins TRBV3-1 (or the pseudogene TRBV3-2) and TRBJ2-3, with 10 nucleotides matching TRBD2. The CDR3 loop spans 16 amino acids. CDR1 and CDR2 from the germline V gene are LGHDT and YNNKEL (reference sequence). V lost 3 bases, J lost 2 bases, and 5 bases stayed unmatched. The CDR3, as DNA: TGTGCCAGCAGCCACCGCCTAGCGGGGGACACAGATACGCAGTATTTT. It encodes CASSHRLAGDTDTQYF.